This T cell receptor (beta chain) was captured in a study of early T cells in non-severe SARS-CoV-2 infection. Study background: With bulk RNA from unsorted whole blood as input, sequencing yielded unpaired chains. Points from the study as a whole: Matching with VDJdb favored anti-spike CD8 responses (missing private and CD4 specificities).

The TCR library protocol was used to attach unique molecular identifiers. These identifiers were attached to individual cDNA molecules. MiXCR was run by TCRdb on the 5' RACE reads, yielding one entry per CDR3 protein. The sample lists some 120,000 distinct CDR3 sequences, around 14% occurring once. Germline V CDR1 and CDR2: LNHDA, SQIVND (reference sequence). V lost 5 bases and J 5 bases, leaving 17 bases between the germline ends. This CDR3 spans 15 amino acids. With regard to this clonotype: Its target is not known.

Sequences were obtained from whole blood. This clonotype originated in an adult who was a healthcare worker with PCR-confirmed SARS-CoV-2 infection or an uninfected control (not recorded which). The chain has TRBV19 and TRBJ2-3; D call uncertain. CDR3 bases: TGTGCCAGTAGTTCCCCATGGGTGGGTCGAGATACGCAGTATTTT. It encodes CASSSPWVGRDTQYF.